Below are 8 T cell receptor beta chains sequenced from a single sample in a study of CD8+ T cells in alopecia areata. The treatment is: oral pan-JAK inhibitor, 5-10 mg twice daily. The sequencing template was cDNA reverse transcribed from extracted RNA. Using immunoSEQ multiplex PCR, the repertoire was profiled, and TCRdb retains in-frame clones only, with some absent. The top ten hold around 25% of the sample, which has 90,000 to 120,000 clones, over 80% seen once. This specimen consisted of CD8+ T cells sorted from blood, obtained at week 24, from a patient treated with tofacitinib. The origin of the receptors is a human donor with alopecia areata.

The chain couples TRBV15 to TRBJ2-2, with 10 bases matching TRBD2. CDR3 length equals 17 residues. The ends lost 0 bases at V and 3 bases at J; junction bases unmatched: 4. Germline V lookup: CDR1 LNHNV, CDR2 YYDKDF (reference sequence). CDR3 sequence reads: CATSRDRLAGDTGELFF. In DNA, the CDR3 is TGTGCCACCAGCAGAGATCGGCTAGCGGGAGACACCGGGGAGCTGTTTTTT.

Only a few counts were recorded for this clone. Distinct nucleotide sequences in the sample also encode this CDR3. This chain links TRBV29-1 with TRBJ2-1; TRBD1 might be the D (5 bases). V lost 3 bases to trimming and J lost 0 bases, with 9 bases between them. Germline CDR1 is SQVTM and CDR2 is ANQGSEA. The CDR3 extends over 14 amino acids. The CDR3 is CSVEGQGSYNEQFF. The CDR3, as DNA: TGCAGCGTTGAGGGGCAGGGCTCCTACAATGAGCAGTTCTTC.

V gene TRBV7-6 combines with J gene TRBJ2-3; TRBD1 might be the D (5 bases). There are 16 residues in the CDR3. CDR1 SGHVS and CDR2 FNYEAQ come from the germline V gene. Trimming cost V 0 bases and J 4 bases, with 14 bases left between them. The CDR3 region is CASSLAGRALADTQYF. CDR3 DNA: TGTGCCAGCAGCTTAGCAGGCAGGGCTCTCGCAGATACGCAGTATTTT.

This clone appeared once. This CDR3 reads CASSPVTGSNQPQHF. Here the CDR3 DNA reads TGTGCCAGCAGTCCCGTGACAGGGAGCAATCAGCCCCAGCATTTT. The chain uses TRBV27 and TRBJ1-5; 7 nucleotides agree with TRBD1. Losses at the gene ends were 5 bases for V and 1 base for J; bases not matched to a gene: 5. The CDR3 consists of 15 residues. Germline CDR1 is MNHEY and CDR2 is SMNVEV (reference sequence).

The genes are TRBV7-8 and TRBJ2-3; weak D call: TRBD2 (5 bases). V was trimmed by 1 base and J by 3 bases, leaving 14 bases between them. Germline V gene lookup returns CDR1 SGHVS and CDR2 FQNEAQ. The CDR3 length is 16 residues. This CDR3 is CASSLDFLAGTDTQYF. The CDR3 DNA reads TGTGCCAGCAGCTTAGATTTCCTAGCTGGGACAGATACGCAGTATTTT.

The chain carries TRBV29-1 and TRBJ1-2; D might be TRBD1 (6 bases). V was clipped by 5 bases and J by 4 bases, with 14 bases between them. The CDR3 sequence is 13 residues long. The germline V gene encodes CDR1 SQVTM and CDR2 ANQGSEA. CDR3: CSVYGQTTYGYTF. CDR3 sequence (DNA): TGCAGCGTTTACGGACAGACCACCTATGGCTACACCTTC.

This sequence joins TRBV6-5 and TRBJ2-1; D is unresolved. V gave up 5 bases and J gave up 0 bases, with 8 bases separating them. The CDR3 totals 14 residues. Germline V lookup: CDR1 MNHEY, CDR2 SVGAGI. This chain's CDR3 is CASSPYSSYNEQFF. CDR3 nucleotides: TGTGCCAGCAGTCCCTACAGCTCCTACAATGAGCAGTTCTTC.

The genes are TRBV9 and TRBJ1-1; tentatively, D is TRBD1 (6 bases). The CDR3 runs to 13 residues. The V gene's germline CDR1 is SGDLS and CDR2 YYNGEE. Trimming removed 0 bases from V and 4 bases from J, with 7 bases in between. Here the CDR3 reads CASSVEGGTEAFF. The DNA of the CDR3 is TGTGCCAGCAGCGTAGAAGGGGGCACTGAAGCTTTCTTT.